This T cell receptor (beta chain) emerged from a study of T cells in localized non-small cell lung cancer. Study outcomes and limitations: Across samples, adjacent lung featured a median roughly 50 of the top 100 tumor clones. Investigators sequenced only a single tumor region, leaving heterogeneity possible. Uninvolved adjacent lung had more T cell clonality than any other tissue, topping tumor. Elevated circulating T cell density in blood was associated with longer overall survival.

Sequenced by immunoSEQ multiplex PCR; TCRdb stores in-frame clones only, minus some. This sample has approximately 2,500 clones, with roughly 25% found just once. A word on this clone: Its antigen is not known.

This CDR3 spans 14 amino acids. V lost 1 base and J lost 7, with 11 bases in between. Germline-derived CDR1 and CDR2 are SGHDN and FVKESK. The chain employs TRBV14 and TRBJ2-1; tentatively, D is TRBD1 or TRBD2 (5 bases each). This clonotype originated in a woman aged 35 to 69 with stage I lung adenocarcinoma. Source: lung tumor tissue, taken before any cancer treatment. CDR3 coding DNA: TGTGCCAGCAGCCAAGTGGGGGTTTGGAATGAGCAGTTCTTC. This gives the protein CASSQVGVWNEQFF.